This T cell receptor beta chain was retrieved from a study of somatic mutations in cytotoxic T cells in rheumatoid arthritis. Data came from immunoSEQ multiplex PCR; TCRdb stores just in-frame clones and leaves some out. The table records about 10,000 clones, approximately 70% of them present only once. V shed 6 bases and J 8 bases; nucleotides not matched to a gene: 6. Germline V lookup: CDR1 SGHDT, CDR2 YYEEEE. The CDR3 is 14 residues long. The sample taken for sequencing was CD8+ T cells sorted from blood. The rearrangement joins TRBV5-6 to TRBJ2-1; 12 nucleotides line up with TRBD1. The source is a man in his fifties or sixties in good health. The CDR3 DNA reads as TGTGCCAGCAAACCCGGGACAGGGGGCTATGAGCAGTTCTTC. The encoded protein is CASKPGTGGYEQFF.